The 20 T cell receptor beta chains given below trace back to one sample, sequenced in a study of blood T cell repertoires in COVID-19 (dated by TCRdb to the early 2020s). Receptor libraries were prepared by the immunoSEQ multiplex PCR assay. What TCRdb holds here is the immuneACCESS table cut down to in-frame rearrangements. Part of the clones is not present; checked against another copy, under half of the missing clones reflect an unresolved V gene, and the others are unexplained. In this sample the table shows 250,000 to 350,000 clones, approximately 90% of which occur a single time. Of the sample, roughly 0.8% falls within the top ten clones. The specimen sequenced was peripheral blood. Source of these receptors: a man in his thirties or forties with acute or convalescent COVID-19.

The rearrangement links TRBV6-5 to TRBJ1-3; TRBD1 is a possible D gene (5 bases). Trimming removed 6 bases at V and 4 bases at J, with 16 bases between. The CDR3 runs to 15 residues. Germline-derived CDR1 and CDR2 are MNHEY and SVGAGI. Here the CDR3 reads CASRLDRTVGNTIYF. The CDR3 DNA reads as TGTGCCAGCAGGCTTGACAGAACTGTAGGAAACACCATATATTTT.

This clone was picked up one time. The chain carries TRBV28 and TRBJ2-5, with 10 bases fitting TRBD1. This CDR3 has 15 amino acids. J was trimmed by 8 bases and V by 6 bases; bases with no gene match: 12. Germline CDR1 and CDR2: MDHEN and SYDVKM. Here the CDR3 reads CASSLITGQGFTQYF. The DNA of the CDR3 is TGTGCCAGCAGCCTTATCACGGGACAGGGGTTTACCCAGTACTTC. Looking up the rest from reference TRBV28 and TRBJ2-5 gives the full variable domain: DVKVTQSSRYLVKRTGEKVFLECVQDMDHENMFWYRQDPGLGLRLIYFSYDVKMKEKGDIPEGYSVSREKKERFSLILESASTNQTSMYLCASSLITGQGFTQYFGPGTRLLVL.

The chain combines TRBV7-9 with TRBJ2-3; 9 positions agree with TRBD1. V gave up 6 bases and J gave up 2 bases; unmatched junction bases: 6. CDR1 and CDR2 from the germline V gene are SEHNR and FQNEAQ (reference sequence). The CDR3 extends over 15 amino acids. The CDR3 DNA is TGTGCCAGCAGTCCCCGGGACAGGGTCACAGATACGCAGTATTTT. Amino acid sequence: CASSPRDRVTDTQYF. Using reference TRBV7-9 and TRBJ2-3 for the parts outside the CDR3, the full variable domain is DTGVSQNPRHKITKRGQNVTFRCDPISEHNRLYWYRQTLGQGPEFLTYFQNEAQLEKSRLLSDRFSAERPKGSFSTLEIQRTEQGDSAMYLCASSPRDRVTDTQYFGPGTRLTVL.

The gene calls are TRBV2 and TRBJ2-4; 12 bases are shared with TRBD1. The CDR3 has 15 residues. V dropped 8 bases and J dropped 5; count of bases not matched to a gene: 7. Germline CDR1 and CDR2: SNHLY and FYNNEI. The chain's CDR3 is CASLRDRGPENIQYF. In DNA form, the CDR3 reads TGTGCCAGCCTCCGGGACAGGGGGCCTGAAAACATTCAGTACTTC.

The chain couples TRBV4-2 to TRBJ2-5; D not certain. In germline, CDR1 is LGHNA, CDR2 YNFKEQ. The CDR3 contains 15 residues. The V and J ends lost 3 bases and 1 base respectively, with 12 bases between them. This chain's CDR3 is CASSHGVGFQETQYF. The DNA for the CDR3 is TGTGCCAGCAGCCATGGAGTCGGATTCCAAGAGACCCAGTACTTC.

The CDR3 DNA reads as TGTGCCAGCAGCTTATTGCAATCCCGCGGGGGAGGTGCTACGCAGTATTTT. It translates to CASSLLQSRGGGATQYF. The chain carries TRBV7-9 and TRBJ2-3, with 7 bases aligning to TRBD2. With V trimmed by 2 bases and J by 8 bases, 16 bases remained unmatched. From germline, CDR1 is SEHNR and CDR2 FQNEAQ (reference sequence). The CDR3 runs 17 residues.

The CDR3 DNA reads as TGTGCCAGCAGCCTTCCGGGGCTAGCGGGAGAGGAGACCCAGTACTTC. This gives the protein CASSLPGLAGEETQYF. The gene calls are TRBV3-1 (or the pseudogene TRBV3-2) and TRBJ2-5, with TRBD2 identical over 10 bases. The CDR3 is 16 amino acids. Per the germline V gene, CDR1 is LGHDT and CDR2 is YNNKEL (reference sequence). With V trimmed by 4 bases and J by 5 bases, 10 bases remained unmatched.

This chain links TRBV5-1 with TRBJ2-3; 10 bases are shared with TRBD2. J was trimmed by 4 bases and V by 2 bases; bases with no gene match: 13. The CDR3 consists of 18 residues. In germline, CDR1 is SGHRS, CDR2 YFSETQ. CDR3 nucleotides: TGCGCCAGCAGCTTCCTCCTAGCGGGAGTTTTTACTTCAGATACGCAGTATTTT. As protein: CASSFLLAGVFTSDTQYF.

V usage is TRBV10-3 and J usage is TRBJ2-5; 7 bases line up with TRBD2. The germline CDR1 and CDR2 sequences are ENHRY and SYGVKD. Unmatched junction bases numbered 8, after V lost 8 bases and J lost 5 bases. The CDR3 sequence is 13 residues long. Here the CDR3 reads CAIGLGEGETQYF. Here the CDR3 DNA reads TGTGCCATCGGTTTAGGGGAGGGGGAGACCCAGTACTTC.

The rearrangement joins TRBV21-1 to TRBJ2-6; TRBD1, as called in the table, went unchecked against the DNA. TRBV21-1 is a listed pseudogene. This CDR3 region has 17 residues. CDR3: CASSDQGFHSGANVLTF. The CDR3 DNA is TGTGCCAGCAGCGATCAGGGGTTCCACTCTGGGGCCAACGTCCTGACTTTC.

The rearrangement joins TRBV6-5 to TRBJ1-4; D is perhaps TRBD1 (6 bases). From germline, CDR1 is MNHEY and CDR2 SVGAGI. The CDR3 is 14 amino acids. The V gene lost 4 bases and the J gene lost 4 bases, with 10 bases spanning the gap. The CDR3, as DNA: TGTGCCAGCAGTTTCGACAGGATTAATGAAAAACTGTTTTTT. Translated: CASSFDRINEKLFF.

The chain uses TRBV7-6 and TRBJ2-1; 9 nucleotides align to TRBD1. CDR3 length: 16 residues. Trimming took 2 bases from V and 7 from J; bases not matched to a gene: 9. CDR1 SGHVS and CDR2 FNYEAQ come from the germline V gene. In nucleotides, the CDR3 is TGTGCCAGCAGCTTATATACGGGACAGGGCAGAAATGAGCAGTTCTTC. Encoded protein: CASSLYTGQGRNEQFF.

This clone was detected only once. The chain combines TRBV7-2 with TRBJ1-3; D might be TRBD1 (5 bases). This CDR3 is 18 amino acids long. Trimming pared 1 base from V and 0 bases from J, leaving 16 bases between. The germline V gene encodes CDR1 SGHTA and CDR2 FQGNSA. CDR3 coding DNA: TGTGCCAGCAGCTTAGGAATCGACAGCCTCTACTCTGGAAACACCATATATTTT. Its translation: CASSLGIDSLYSGNTIYF.

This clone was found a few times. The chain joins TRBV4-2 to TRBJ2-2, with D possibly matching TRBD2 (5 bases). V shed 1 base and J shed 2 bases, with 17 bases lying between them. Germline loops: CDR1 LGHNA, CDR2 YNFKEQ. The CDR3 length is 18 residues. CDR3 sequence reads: CASSQVSPPLANTGELFF. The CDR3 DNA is TGTGCCAGCAGCCAAGTATCGCCCCCTCTAGCAAACACCGGGGAGCTGTTTTTT.

The CDR3 DNA sequence: TGTGCCAGCAGCCTAGGACAGGGGGCGTTCGTCTACACCTTC. This sequence encodes CASSLGQGAFVYTF. The chain carries TRBV3-1 (or the pseudogene TRBV3-2) and TRBJ1-2, with 11 bases fitting TRBD1. Germline trimming cut 4 bases from V and 10 bases from J; bases unmatched to any gene: 8. This CDR3 has 14 residues. The germline gives CDR1 LGHDT, CDR2 YNNKEL (reference sequence).

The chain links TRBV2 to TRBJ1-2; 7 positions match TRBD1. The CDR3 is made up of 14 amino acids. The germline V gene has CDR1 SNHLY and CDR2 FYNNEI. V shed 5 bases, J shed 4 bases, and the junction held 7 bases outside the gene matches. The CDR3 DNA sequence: TGTGCCAGCAGTACCCAGGGGGGCTCCTATGGCTACACCTTC. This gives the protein CASSTQGGSYGYTF.

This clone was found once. The DNA of the CDR3 is TGCGCCAGCAGCTCCCGAGGTGACTCGGCAGATACGCAGTATTTT. Protein product: CASSSRGDSADTQYF. The chain recombines TRBV5-1 with TRBJ2-3, with D unresolved. From germline, CDR1 is SGHRS and CDR2 YFSETQ. The ends were cut back, 3 bases at V and 4 bases at J, with 15 bases in the middle. The CDR3 runs 15 residues.

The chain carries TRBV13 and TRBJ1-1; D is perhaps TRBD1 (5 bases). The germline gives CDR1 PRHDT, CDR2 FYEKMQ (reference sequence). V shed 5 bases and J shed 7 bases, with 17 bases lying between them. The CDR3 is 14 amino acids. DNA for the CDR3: TGTGCCAGCAGCCTCCAGGGTGGGGCTCATGAAGCTTTCTTT. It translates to CASSLQGGAHEAFF.

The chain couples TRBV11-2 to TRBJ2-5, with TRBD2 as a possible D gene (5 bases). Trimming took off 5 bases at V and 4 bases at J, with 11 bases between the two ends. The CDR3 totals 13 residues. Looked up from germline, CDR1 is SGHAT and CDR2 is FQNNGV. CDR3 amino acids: CASSPQLGETQYF. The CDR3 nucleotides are TGTGCCAGCAGCCCGCAACTAGGAGAGACCCAGTACTTC.

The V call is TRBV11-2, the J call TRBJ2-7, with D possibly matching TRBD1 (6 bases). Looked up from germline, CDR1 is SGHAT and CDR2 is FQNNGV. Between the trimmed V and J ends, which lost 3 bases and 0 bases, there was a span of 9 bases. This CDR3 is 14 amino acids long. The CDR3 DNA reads TGTGCCAGCAGCTTCTACAGGGTCTCCTACGAGCAGTACTTC. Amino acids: CASSFYRVSYEQYF.